This TCR beta chain derives from a study of blood T cell repertoires in COVID-19. Study summary: Spain, Italy and the United States supplied samples that represented acute and convalescent COVID-19. Sources were T cells, B-cell-depleted T cells, or PBMCs; the material itself was cDNA or gDNA.

The germline gives CDR1 SGHDN, CDR2 FVKESK. Unmatched junction bases numbered 6, after V lost 4 bases and J lost 8 bases. This CDR3 has 13 amino acids. Per the study methods: Amplified reference gene primers provided the basis for estimating nucleated cell counts. Repertoires were generated with immunoSEQ multiplex PCR, while TCRdb's copy carries only in-frame clones and drops some. That table supplies the V and J calls and clone size; D and trimming were determined from the DNA. The sample lists around 240,000 clones; about 85% were seen once. The chain links TRBV14 to TRBJ1-1; 8 nucleotides match TRBD1. The sequence was collected from a man aged 40-55 years with acute or convalescent COVID-19. Material: peripheral blood. CDR3 nucleotides: TGTGCCAGCAGCCCTTACCGGGACAGGGAAGCTTTCTTT. Amino acid sequence: CASSPYRDREAFF.